This entry concerns a single TCR beta chain. What it binds is unknown. This CDR3 is built from 14 residues. The trim removed 2 bases at V and 6 bases at J, leaving 2 bases unmatched. Germline-derived CDR1 and CDR2 are WSHSY and SAAADI. The sample is drawn from a study of identifying expanded T cells in peripheral blood. Overall study findings and caveats: Differentially abundant clones: 0.95 to 1.5 between replicates, about 15 at 2 to 3 weeks, approximately 18 at four.

Collection occurred without any documented infections or immune events in donors. Assay used: immunoSEQ multiplex PCR; TCRdb lists only in-frame clones, some missing. This sample carries over 65,000 clones, around 90% of them seen once, and the ten largest clones take roughly 7%. The chain is built from TRBV10-2 and TRBJ1-5; 9 positions match TRBD1. The sequence came from a person between 18 and 75 years old in good health. Sequencing was performed on blood. The CDR3 sequence is CASSETGGGQPQHF. For the CDR3, the DNA is TGCGCCAGCAGTGAGACAGGGGGCGGTCAGCCCCAGCATTTT.